This T cell receptor (beta chain) originates from a study of neurological immune-mediated disorders. This clonotype was recorded many times. Its antigen is still unknown. 5'RACE generated cDNA with 10-nucleotide random UMIs. From the 5' RACE reads, TCRdb called clonotypes with MiXCR, one entry per CDR3 protein. The sample has nearly 45,000 distinct CDR3 sequences, about a fifth seen once. Sample time point: technical triplicate 3. The unsorted libraries had their origin in 2 million PBMCs stored at -80 C. The ends were cut back, 7 bases at V and 3 bases at J, with 16 bases in the middle. The CDR3 loop spans 13 amino acids. The germline CDR1 and CDR2 sequences are DFQATT and SNEGSKA (reference sequence). Study-level points and caveats: Multiple sclerosis patients had less TCR clonal expansion than even healthy controls, unlike HTLV-1-associated myelopathy.

The sample taken for sequencing was PBMCs. This TCR derives from a man in his sixties with HTLV-1-associated myelopathy (HAM/TSP). The chain recombines TRBV20-1 with TRBJ2-7; D may be TRBD2 (5 bases). The CDR3 here is CSGEGFGRYEQYF. The CDR3 DNA reads TGCAGTGGCGAGGGCTTCGGCCGCTACGAGCAGTACTTC.